Listed below are T cell receptor beta chains from one sample, sequenced in a study of shared clonotypes between healthy human individuals. Some clones are missing from TCRdb's copy, which holds only in-frame ones; the method was immunoSEQ multiplex PCR. The sample carries some 2,500,000 clones, around 93% recorded once. The sequenced sample was naive CD4+ T cells from PBMCs. These receptors were taken from a man younger than 35 in good health. Some clones in this sample may be carry-over from other donors' samples. CDR3s include the opening cysteine and the closing phenylalanine or tryptophan. Fields, in order: CDR3 DNA, CDR3 protein, D gene, clone size, V gene, J gene. D genes are given only for firm matches. A clone size is listed for some rows: how often the clone was seen (once, few, many), or a class if it is expanded.

TGTGCCAGCAGTTACGGGGGGGACACTGAAGCTTTCTTT	CASSYGGDTEAFF	.	few	TRBV6-5	TRBJ1-1
TGTGCCAGCAGCGAAAACAGGGGGCAGCCCCAGCATTTT	CASSENRGQPQHF	.	.	TRBV21-1	TRBJ1-5
TGTGCCAGTAGTTTCGGAGGGTTTGGGGCCAACGTCCTGACTTTC	CASSFGGFGANVLTF	.	.	TRBV19	TRBJ2-6
TGTGCCAGCAGCCCGGGACGGATCTATGGCTACACCTTC	CASSPGRIYGYTF	.	.	TRBV28	TRBJ1-2
TGCGCCAGCAGCTTGGGGGCTAATGAAAAACTGTTTTTT	CASSLGANEKLFF	.	.	TRBV5-1	TRBJ1-4
TGTGCCAGCAGCCCAGACCGGCTGGATACGCAGTATTTT	CASSPDRLDTQYF	.	.	TRBV9	TRBJ2-3
TGCGCCAGCAGCTTCGACAGGAGCGAGCAGTACTTC	CASSFDRSEQYF	.	.	TRBV5-1	TRBJ2-7
TGTGCCAGCAGCTCCTATGGTCGAGCGGATACGCAGTATTTT	CASSSYGRADTQYF	.	.	TRBV7-9	TRBJ2-3
TGTGCCAGCAGTCAACAGGGGACGGCGAACACTGAAGCTTTCTTT	CASSQQGTANTEAFF	TRBD1	.	TRBV28	TRBJ1-1
TGCGCCACCAGCCCCCTAGCGGGAAAGAGGGAGCAGTACTTC	CATSPLAGKREQYF	TRBD2	.	TRBV5-1	TRBJ2-7
TGTGCCAGCAGCTTTAGACTGGGGATCGCCTACGAGCAGTACTTC	CASSFRLGIAYEQYF	.	.	TRBV7-2	TRBJ2-7
TGTGCCAGCAGTTCTACTAGCGGATCCTACGAGCAGTACTTC	CASSSTSGSYEQYF	TRBD2	once	TRBV27	TRBJ2-7
TGTGCCAGCAGCTTGGAGGTAGCGGGGGACAATGAGCAGTTCTTC	CASSLEVAGDNEQFF	TRBD2	.	TRBV7-9	TRBJ2-1
TGCAGCGTTGGTCGTTCTACAGGGTATGGCTACACCTTC	CSVGRSTGYGYTF	.	.	TRBV29-1	TRBJ1-2
TGCGCCAGCGCGACGTATAACACAGATACGCAGTATTTT	CASATYNTDTQYF	.	.	TRBV5-1	TRBJ2-3
TGTGCCAGCAGCGTCGGGGGGCGGGAGACTGAAGCTTTCTTT	CASSVGGRETEAFF	.	.	TRBV9	TRBJ1-1
TGTGCCAGTAGTATTACTGCGAACACTGAAGCTTTCTTT	CASSITANTEAFF	.	.	TRBV19	TRBJ1-1
TGTGCCAGCAGCTTAGAACCACCCTTCTATGGCTACACCTTC	CASSLEPPFYGYTF	.	.	TRBV5-5	TRBJ1-2
TGTGCCAGCAGTTTTTCGATGAGCAATCAGCCCCAGCATTTT	CASSFSMSNQPQHF	.	.	TRBV28	TRBJ1-5
TGTGCCAGCAGTGAACGGATCTCGGGAGGCAATCAGCCCCAGCATTTT	CASSERISGGNQPQHF	.	.	TRBV2	TRBJ1-5
TGCGCCAGCAGACTGGTACTAGCGGGAGCGGCTGATGAGCAGTTCTTC	CASRLVLAGAADEQFF	TRBD2	.	TRBV5-1	TRBJ2-1
TGTGCCAGCGGGGAGGGTTTAAAGGGGGGCTACACCTTC	CASGEGLKGGYTF	.	.	TRBV6-1	TRBJ1-2
TGTGCCAGCAGTGGCGGGGGAGATTTT	CASSGGGDF	.	.	TRBV6-5	TRBJ1-3
TGTGCCAGCAGCTTGGGGACAGGGCGCTATGGCTACACCTTC	CASSLGTGRYGYTF	TRBD1	.	TRBV5-4	TRBJ1-2
TGTGCCAGCAGGTTGACTGGGGAGACCCAGTACTTC	CASRLTGETQYF	.	.	TRBV7-2	TRBJ2-5
TGTGCCAGTAGTATAGAAGCTAGCGGGAGGTACCAAGAGACCCAGTACTTC	CASSIEASGRYQETQYF	TRBD2	once	TRBV19	TRBJ2-5
TGTGCCAGCAGTGAACCAGCGAACACTGAAGCTTTCTTT	CASSEPANTEAFF	.	.	TRBV2	TRBJ1-1
TGTGCCAGCAGCTTGCTCTCGGGAAAAAGGGACTATGGCTACACCTTC	CASSLLSGKRDYGYTF	.	few	TRBV5-4	TRBJ1-2
TGTGCCAGCAGCTTATCGCGACCGGGAAACTATGGCTACACCTTC	CASSLSRPGNYGYTF	.	.	TRBV13	TRBJ1-2
TGTGCCACCTCGGACAGGGGGTTGAAAGAGCAGTACTTC	CATSDRGLKEQYF	TRBD1	.	TRBV6-1	TRBJ2-7
TGTGCCAGCAGTTTGGGGGGCGGAGGCTACACCTTC	CASSLGGGGYTF	.	.	TRBV2	TRBJ1-2
TGTGCCAGCAGCCTATTCTCGGGCCCCAATGAAGCTTTCTTT	CASSLFSGPNEAFF	.	.	TRBV7-9	TRBJ1-1
TGTGCCAGCAGTTTATTGGGGGCTAGCGGGAGGGCCTCCCTTAAACCCGGGGAGCTGTTTTTT	CASSLLGASGRASLKPGELFF	TRBD2	.	TRBV28	TRBJ2-2
TGCGCCAGCAGCTTGGCCCTAGGGAGGGCCGCCGGGGAGCTGTTTTTT	CASSLALGRAAGELFF	TRBD2	.	TRBV5-1	TRBJ2-2
TGTGCCACCAGCAGAGCCGTCTCTCCAGAGTTCTATGGCTACACCTTC	CATSRAVSPEFYGYTF	.	.	TRBV15	TRBJ1-2
TGCGCCAGCAGCTTACAAGAGACCCAGTACTTC	CASSLQETQYF	.	many	TRBV5-1	TRBJ2-5
TGTGCCAGCGCCCGCGAGGTATGGGGAGAGACCCAGTACTTC	CASAREVWGETQYF	.	.	TRBV28	TRBJ2-5
TGTGCCAGCAGTCAAACACCCAGGGTCGCGGGAGTGGGCAATGAGCAGTTCTTC	CASSQTPRVAGVGNEQFF	TRBD2	.	TRBV2	TRBJ2-1
TGTGCCAGTAGTGGGATAAACAATCAGCCCCAGCATTTT	CASSGINNQPQHF	.	.	TRBV19	TRBJ1-5
TGTGCCACCCACCCTATTACAGCTTCCTACGAGCAGTACTTC	CATHPITASYEQYF	.	.	TRBV2	TRBJ2-7
TGTGCCAGCAGCTTTTACAGGGGGCAAATCACCGGGGAGCTGTTTTTT	CASSFYRGQITGELFF	TRBD1	.	TRBV7-2	TRBJ2-2
TGTGCCAGTAGCGGGGTATACAATGAGCAGTTCTTC	CASSGVYNEQFF	TRBD2	once	TRBV7-2	TRBJ2-1
TGTGCCAGCAGTGGCAGCAGGGGGCCGGAAAAACTGTTTTTT	CASSGSRGPEKLFF	TRBD1	.	TRBV6-6	TRBJ1-4